The 23 T cell receptor beta chains listed next were all sequenced from one sample in a study of blood T cell repertoires in COVID-19. Some clones are missing from TCRdb's copy, which holds only in-frame ones; the method was immunoSEQ multiplex PCR. Altogether roughly 250,000 clones are present, around 89% being singletons, with the ten largest covering roughly 0.8%. Sequencing used peripheral blood. The receptors stem from a man aged 30 to 39 with acute or convalescent COVID-19.

This chain links TRBV6-5 with TRBJ1-2; D is undetermined. The V end lost 6 bases, the J end lost 3 bases, and 8 bases lay between the germline ends. The germline V gene encodes CDR1 MNHEY and CDR2 SVGAGI. This CDR3 contains 12 residues. CDR3 amino acids: CASRRDYYGYTF. CDR3 DNA: TGTGCCAGCAGGAGAGACTACTATGGCTACACCTTC.

The rearrangement joins TRBV25-1 to TRBJ2-7; 9 bases line up with TRBD1. The CDR3 loop spans 15 amino acids. Per germline, CDR1 MGHDK and CDR2 SYGVNS. V dropped 3 bases and J dropped 3; count of bases not matched to a gene: 6. The CDR3 bases are TGTGCCAGCAGTGAGGCCCGGACAGGGGTCTACGAGCAGTACTTC. Residues: CASSEARTGVYEQYF.

V is TRBV30 and J is TRBJ2-7; D might be TRBD1 (6 bases). This CDR3 is built from 13 residues. Germline V gene sequence: CDR1 GTSNPN, CDR2 SVGIG (reference sequence). Trimming removed 3 bases from V and 3 bases from J, with 12 bases in between. The CDR3 DNA is TGTGCCTGGAGCCAGGGGATCGGCTACGAGCAGTACTTC. As protein: CAWSQGIGYEQYF.

The rearrangement uses TRBV7-9 and TRBJ1-4; possibly TRBD1 for D (5 bases). Germline CDR1 reads SEHNR; CDR2 reads FQNEAQ (reference sequence). Trimming cost V 0 bases and J 5 bases, with 13 bases left between them. The length of the CDR3 is 16 residues. The DNA for the CDR3 is TGTGCCAGCAGCTTAGCAGGGGCAGTCCAAAATGAAAAACTGTTTTTT. Protein product: CASSLAGAVQNEKLFF.

This sequence joins TRBV18 and TRBJ2-5; 7 positions agree with TRBD2. The CDR3 is made up of 15 amino acids. J was trimmed by 3 bases and V by 3 bases; bases with no gene match: 7. In germline, CDR1 is KGHSH, CDR2 LQKENI. The CDR3 nucleotides read TGTGCCAGCTCACCGGGTGCGGGAGAGAAAGAGACCCAGTACTTC. The encoded protein is CASSPGAGEKETQYF.

V and J are TRBV19 and TRBJ1-3; no firm D call. The CDR3 length is 15 residues. Germline loops: CDR1 LNHDA, CDR2 SQIVND (reference sequence). V lost 3 bases, J lost 0 bases, and 9 bases lay in between. The CDR3 sequence: CASSMGVSSGNTIYF. DNA of the CDR3: TGTGCCAGTAGTATGGGAGTGAGCTCTGGAAACACCATATATTTT. The complete variable domain, with remaining parts taken from reference TRBV19 and TRBJ1-3, reads DGGITQSPKYLFRKEGQNVTLSCEQNLNHDAMYWYRQDPGQGLRLIYYSQIVNDFQKGDIAEGYSVSREKKESFPLTVTSAQKNPTAFYLCASSMGVSSGNTIYFGEGSWLTVV.

This clone has only one observation. V and J are TRBV5-4 and TRBJ2-2; 12 positions agree with TRBD2. The germline CDR1 and CDR2 sequences are SGHNT and YYREEE (reference sequence). The CDR3 runs to 16 residues. Losses at the gene ends were 4 bases for V and 6 bases for J; bases not matched to a gene: 7. The CDR3 spells CASSRGLAGYAGELFF. DNA of the CDR3: TGTGCCAGCAGCAGAGGACTAGCGGGATATGCCGGGGAGCTGTTTTTT.

V is TRBV7-3 and J is TRBJ2-3; 8 positions match TRBD2. Germline V CDR1 and CDR2: SGHTA, FQGTGA. The CDR3 extends over 15 amino acids. Unmatched junction bases numbered 4, after V lost 3 bases and J lost 2 bases. The CDR3 coding sequence is TGTGCCAGCAGCTTTGGTAGCGGGGACACAGATACGCAGTATTTT. Its translation: CASSFGSGDTDTQYF.

This chain links TRBV3-1 (or the pseudogene TRBV3-2) with TRBJ1-6, with 9 nucleotides matching TRBD1. CDR3 length: 14 amino acids. The ends lost 5 bases at V and 10 bases at J; junction bases unmatched: 6. Germline loops: CDR1 LGHDT, CDR2 YNNKEL (reference sequence). CDR3 protein: CASSFRTGVSPLHF. CDR3 bases: TGTGCCAGCAGCTTCCGGACAGGGGTCTCACCCCTCCACTTT.

The rearrangement joins TRBV21-1 to TRBJ2-3; the table's D call TRBD2 went unverified against the DNA. TRBV21-1 is described as a pseudogene. The CDR3 is 15 residues long. CDR3 protein: CASSPPAEEEDTQYF. Written as DNA, the CDR3 is TGTGCCAGCAGCCCCCCGGCGGAGGAGGAAGATACGCAGTATTTT.

The CDR3 loop reads CASSFNGRPTGNTIYF. CDR3 nucleotide sequence: TGTGCCAGCAGCTTCAACGGTCGTCCCACTGGAAACACCATATATTTT. The rearrangement links TRBV5-6 to TRBJ1-3; D is unclear. The germline CDR1 and CDR2 sequences are SGHDT and YYEEEE. CDR3 length equals 16 residues. V was pared by 2 bases and J by 2 bases, with 14 bases between.

The J gene is TRBJ2-7, the V gene TRBV6-2 or TRBV6-3; D is possibly TRBD1 (6 bases). With 5 bases removed from V and 4 bases from J, the gap between germline ends came to 18 bases. The CDR3 runs 15 residues. CDR1 is MNHEY, CDR2 SVGEGT, per germline. This CDR3 reads CASSKAGTQGYEQYF. The CDR3 DNA is TGTGCCAGCAGTAAGGCAGGCACTCAGGGGTACGAGCAGTACTTC.

CDR3 nucleotides: TGTGCCAGCAGCAGCCGGGGAGAGTATGGCTACACCTTC. Amino acids: CASSSRGEYGYTF. V and J are TRBV13 and TRBJ1-2; D remains ambiguous. From germline, CDR1 is PRHDT and CDR2 FYEKMQ (reference sequence). The V gene lost 5 bases and the J gene lost 5 bases, with 12 bases spanning the gap. The CDR3 consists of 13 residues.

This chain joins TRBV12-3 or TRBV12-4 and TRBJ1-2, with 8 nucleotides matching TRBD1. V shed 8 bases and J 7 bases; nucleotides not matched to a gene: 9. This CDR3 has 13 amino acids. The CDR3: CASRRLDRVGYTF. DNA for the CDR3: TGTGCCAGCCGTCGGCTGGACAGGGTTGGCTACACCTTC.

This sequence joins TRBV9 and TRBJ1-5; D gene unclear. The CDR3 is made up of 13 amino acids. The V end was cut by 6 bases, the J end by 13 bases, with 20 bases between. Germline V lookup: CDR1 SGDLS, CDR2 YYNGEE. The CDR3: CASTPGPQGMQHF. The CDR3 DNA reads TGTGCCAGCACACCGGGTCCCCAAGGCATGCAGCATTTT. The variable domain in full, with the rest retrieved from reference TRBV9 and TRBJ1-5, is DSGVTQTPKHLITATGQRVTLRCSPRSGDLSVYWYQQSLDQGLQFLIQYYNGEERAKGNILERFSAQQFPDLHSELNLSSLELGDSALYFCASTPGPQGMQHFGDGTRLSIL.

The rearrangement uses TRBV6-2 or TRBV6-3 and TRBJ1-5; D is ambiguous. The CDR3 contains 16 residues. Trimming left V 2 bases short and J 0 bases short, with 11 bases between. Germline V CDR1 and CDR2: MNHEY, SVGEGT. The DNA of the CDR3 is TGTGCCAGCAGTTACATCTCCTTTTATAGCAATCAGCCCCAGCATTTT. Amino acid sequence: CASSYISFYSNQPQHF.

V usage is TRBV6-6 and J usage is TRBJ2-5; 9 bases are a match to TRBD2. The germline V gene has CDR1 MNHNY and CDR2 SVGAGI (reference sequence). The CDR3 loop spans 15 amino acids. The ends lost 2 bases at V and 4 bases at J; junction bases unmatched: 5. CDR3 bases: TGTGCCAGCAGTTACCGCGGGGGGGCGTCAGAGACCCAGTACTTC. Translating gives CASSYRGGASETQYF.

The sample holds one count of this clone. The genes are TRBV28 and TRBJ1-2; maybe TRBD1 (6 bases). The V end was cut by 10 bases, the J end by 0 bases, with 12 bases between. The germline V gene has CDR1 MDHEN and CDR2 SYDVKM. The CDR3 contains 13 residues. DNA of the CDR3: TGTGCCACCCTGGACAGCACTAACTATGGCTACACCTTC. It yields the protein CATLDSTNYGYTF.

This chain links TRBV5-3 with TRBJ2-7; 14 nucleotides agree with TRBD2. TRBV5-3 is identified as an open reading frame with a role that is uncertain. Trimming at V came to 4 bases and at J to 8 bases, leaving 17 bases not matched to a gene. The CDR3 totals 18 residues. In DNA form, the CDR3 reads TGTGCCAGAAGCCCTCCGGGACTAGCGGGAGTATTCCCTACGAAGCAGTACTTC. It translates to CARSPPGLAGVFPTKQYF.

This chain connects TRBV7-9 to TRBJ1-2, with D maybe TRBD1 (5 bases). Germline loops: CDR1 SEHNR, CDR2 FQNEAQ (reference sequence). The CDR3 consists of 13 residues. Trimming removed 4 bases from V and 8 bases from J, with 14 bases in between. This chain's CDR3 is CASSSEGYRGYTF. CDR3 DNA sequence: TGTGCCAGCAGCTCGGAGGGGTATCGAGGCTACACCTTC.

The chain combines TRBV5-1 with TRBJ2-5; D might be TRBD2 (6 bases). Germline V gene data show CDR1 as SGHRS and CDR2 as YFSETQ. V was shortened by 1 base and J by 3 bases, with 16 bases between the two germline ends. The CDR3 is 16 residues long. The CDR3: CASSLSFGGTKETQYF. DNA of the CDR3: TGCGCCAGCAGCTTGTCTTTTGGCGGGACCAAAGAGACCCAGTACTTC.

This chain joins TRBV19 and TRBJ1-5; 9 bases agree with TRBD1. The CDR3 covers 13 residues. Per the germline V gene, CDR1 is LNHDA and CDR2 is SQIVND (reference sequence). V gave up 6 bases and J gave up 9 bases; unmatched junction bases: 6. The CDR3 here is CASRGQGRGPQHF. Here the CDR3 DNA reads TGTGCCAGTAGGGGACAGGGACGAGGGCCCCAGCATTTT.

The chain couples TRBV5-1 to TRBJ2-1, with D possibly matching TRBD1 (6 bases). The CDR3 consists of 15 residues. The V end lost 1 base, the J end lost 9 bases, and 17 bases lay between the germline ends. Germline V gene data show CDR1 as SGHRS and CDR2 as YFSETQ. The CDR3 region has the DNA TGCGCCAGCAGCTTGACACTCACAGGGCAAGGTGAGCAGTTCTTC. It codes for CASSLTLTGQGEQFF.